This TCR beta chain originates from a study of cytomegalovirus exposure and HLA in healthy donors (dated by TCRdb to 2017 to 2019). General notes on the study: An earlier analysis of roughly 630 of the donors reported about 250 Gb of sequence data and about 100 million unique TCR beta sequences from roughly 200 million T cells. Roughly 300 gigabases of sequencing data and tens of millions of unique TCR sequences were included in an early release covering several hundred HLA-typed donors. Of the roughly 420 genotyped donors, approximately 80% were placed in the genetic ancestry cluster associated with self-reported Caucasian donors. The aim of the study was to test whether cataloging public T cell receptors could identify signatures of past pathogen exposure. The T cell repertoires of around 670 subjects were profiled by immunosequencing and related to cytomegalovirus serostatus. Besides the first cohort of 500 to 700 subjects, a separate validation cohort made up of 95 to 150 different subjects was used. High-throughput TCR immunosequencing, statistical association of individual TCRs with disease status, and machine learning were combined to predict cytomegalovirus infection status. In a later analysis, previously published TCR beta repertoires from fewer than 750 donors were re-analyzed and high-resolution HLA genotyping was added so that TCR occurrence patterns could be studied. Rather than drawing on any new phenotypic data, the later analysis identified candidate immune exposures from TCR beta sequences and the way those sequences occurred across donors. An earlier analysis of 587 of the donors applied high-throughput TCR beta sequencing to assess whether each TCR beta V gene segment acted as functional or pseudogenic. Donor age, sex, ethnicity and CMV serostatus were compiled together with the repertoire data. A later genetic analysis used genome-wide SNP genotypes for about three fifths of the roughly 700 donors, treating that subset as a discovery cohort. Every repertoire in the discovery cohort had been generated on one and the same sequencing platform. HLA typing included class I and class II loci at four-digit resolution. The number of donors typed differed by locus, with about 620-630 for A, B, C, DRB1 and DQB1, approximately 500 for DQA1, 600 to 610 for DPA1, and some 440 for DPB1. Four or five DR-DQ haplotypes were treated as single units for association and clustering because of strong linkage in the cohort. Among approximately 370 genotyped donors of the cohort, an average of around 240,000 unique TCR beta nucleotide sequences was sequenced per donor, of which 15% to 20% were non-productive.

Note on this clone: Its antigen specificity is not known. The sample holds no much larger clone one base away, and base qualities are not on file.

The receptor library was made with the immunoSEQ multiplex PCR assay. A mixture of 60 forward primers for TCR Vbeta segments and 13 reverse primers for TCR Jbeta segments was used in the multiplex PCR. Amplification of the CDR3 region of rearranged TCR beta genes was performed with a multiplex PCR assay on genomic DNA. The amplified TCR beta libraries were sequenced on the Illumina HiSeq System as 87-base-pair reads. In the authors' own workflow: Across the 700 or so repertoires, a later analysis counted some 80 million unique TCR beta chains, roughly 11 million of which were shared by at least two donors. Raw reads were error-corrected and collapsed into unique sequences by a nearest-neighbor algorithm in which closely related sequences were merged to remove PCR and sequencing errors. To assign V, D and J gene segments, CDR3 sequences were aligned to IMGT reference sequences. For a sequence to be retained, a match of at least six nucleotides was required to both a V gene segment and a J gene segment. A rearrangement was called productive if the CDR3 had no stop codons and remained in frame with V and J, and every other rearrangement was called non-productive. CDR3 was defined by IMGT convention, running from the second conserved V-encoded cysteine to the conserved J-encoded phenylalanine. The earlier analysis of approximately 590 of the donors excluded any sequence lacking an unambiguous match to a single V gene segment. In an earlier analysis of approximately 560 of the donors, a V segment was called functional when productive rearrangements were above 56.7%, and segregating when the standard deviation between donors exceeded 5%. A statistical classification framework was built for diagnosing cytomegalovirus status from the catalog of TCR beta chain sequences. In a later analysis, V and J genes were assigned by comparing TCR nucleotide sequences against IMGT/GENE-DB human TR gene sequences. Using the TCRdist pipeline, a later analysis assigned CDR3 sequences along with most-parsimonious VDJ recombination scenarios. In a later analysis, each TCR beta chain was defined by its CDR3 amino acid sequence together with its V-gene family, and reads without a unique V-gene family were excluded. A later analysis removed roughly 590 highly shared, low-generation-probability nucleotide sequences to deal with suspected cross-contamination and a sequencing artifact. In a later analysis, a clonal expansion index for each public chain was calculated from normalized within-repertoire ranks of inferred template counts. In a later analysis, generation probabilities were computed using a VDJ recombination model fitted to out-of-frame rearrangements, and the results were checked against IGoR. A later analysis scored TCR-TCR, TCR-HLA and TCR-CMV co-occurrence with hypergeometric tests, applying a repertoire-size bias correction to TCR pairs. In a later analysis, false discovery rates were estimated by permuting HLA or CMV assignments 20 times. In a later analysis, co-occurring TCRs were grouped using DBSCAN, with TCRdist sequence similarity added in when clustering inside HLA-allele-positive subsets. For co-occurrence clustering, repertoires with fewer than 30,000 or more than 120,000 public chains were excluded, along with five repertoires with anomalous nucleotide sharing. The immuneACCESS repertoire file appears here via TCRdb, limited to in-frame rearrangements. These files lack a portion of the clones; in checked studies, under half of the deficit traces to unresolved V genes, and the cause of the others is not known. From that table come the V and J calls and clone size; the DNA was used to work out D and trimming. This sample is represented by 130,000 to 150,000 clones; just under 70% of them were singletons. Of the sample, 3.5% to 5% falls within the top ten clones.

Beyond this particular receptor, the publication reports: In a later analysis, most CMV-associated TCR beta chains were found to appear HLA-restricted, with HLA associations seemingly driven largely by CMV exposure. Linkage disequilibrium might explain the correlated functional status among segregating V segments, but an unknown experimental factor could not be ruled out. Roughly uniform sequencing depth across donors was assumed in presence/absence analyses, although this assumption may not hold. In a later analysis, several top co-occurrence clusters were reported to appear linked to parvovirus B19, influenza, CMV and Epstein-Barr virus. V-gene and J-gene trimming of TCR beta chains was associated with a missense DCLRE1C variant in a later genetic analysis, and the association was replicated in an independent cohort. Compared with equally common non-associated chains, HLA-associated TCR beta chains in a later analysis were more clonally expanded and had lower generation probabilities. In an earlier analysis of more than 500 of the donors, most TCR beta V segments appeared in productive rearrangements about 87% or about 30% of the time, broadly matching IMGT annotations. Cytomegalovirus status was reported to be diagnosed by the classifier with high specificity and sensitivity in both the original and validation cohorts. At a false discovery rate of 0.05, a later analysis linked under 20,000 TCR beta sequences to specific HLA alleles. Most TCR sequences were seen in very few donors, while some public TCRs were found in many individuals. In vitro tests confirmed that a few of the cytomegalovirus-associated TCR beta chains recognize cytomegalovirus antigens. Because HLA typing was unavailable for some donors at each locus, only the typed subset was used in association tests. Because counts were too low, approximately 18 rarely observed V segments, including chromosome 9 orphons, were excluded from the earlier analysis of several hundred of the donors. A further reported finding was that TCR beta sequences accurately predicted the HLA-A and HLA-B alleles for most subjects in the first cohort. Compared with the 666-donor mean, donors in an Asian-associated ancestry cluster had fewer N-insertions in productive TCRs, according to a later genetic analysis. According to the authors, the approach could potentially be generalized to other disease states and immunological phenotypes. In this cohort, only TCR beta chains were sequenced, and detectable features were limited by the absence of alpha or paired-chain data. Assigning TCR associations to individual alleles was difficult when HLA alleles, especially DR and DQ, strongly co-occurred. Some IMGT-functional V segments, including TRBV6-2 and TRBV6-3, could not be told apart with the 87-base-pair reads, so those segments were excluded. In the study, 150 to 200 TCR beta chains were listed as associated with cytomegalovirus. According to a later analysis, TCR association rates differed among HLA loci, with DRB1 alleles showing the most associated TCRs and HLA-C alleles showing the fewest. The only immune exposure information available for the cohort was CMV serostatus. A cluster of highly shared sequence variants was judged likely to be a technical artifact of the sequencing pipeline.

Based on the germline V gene (reference sequence), the CDR1 and CDR2 sequences are SEHNR and FQNEAQ. From the cysteine through the phenylalanine, the CDR3 covers 15 amino acids. Only the CDR3 region is kept as DNA, spanning 45 bases read in frame from base 1. V is trimmed back by 5 bases and J by 5 bases, and the junction contains 10 bases that no gene match accounts for. In total, around 600 healthy bone marrow donors made up the cohort. At the time of sampling, all cohort members were nominally healthy, though unrecorded immune exposures were likely present. The donor was CMV seronegative and was included in the group of a few hundred seronegative cohort members. Every donor gave a peripheral blood sample, and the peripheral blood mononuclear cells from that sample were used for TCR beta sequencing. The Qiagen DNeasy Blood Extraction Kit was used to extract genomic DNA from the blood cell samples.

This TCR derives from a man aged 55 to 70 in good health and CMV-seronegative. The chain uses TRBV7-9 and TRBJ2-5; the junction holds 8 bases that match TRBD1. Sequenced input: PBMCs. The sequenced DNA: TGTGCCAGCAGCCAAAGAGGCACAGGGGGTGAGACCCAGTACTTC. Its coded protein is CASSQRGTGGETQYF.